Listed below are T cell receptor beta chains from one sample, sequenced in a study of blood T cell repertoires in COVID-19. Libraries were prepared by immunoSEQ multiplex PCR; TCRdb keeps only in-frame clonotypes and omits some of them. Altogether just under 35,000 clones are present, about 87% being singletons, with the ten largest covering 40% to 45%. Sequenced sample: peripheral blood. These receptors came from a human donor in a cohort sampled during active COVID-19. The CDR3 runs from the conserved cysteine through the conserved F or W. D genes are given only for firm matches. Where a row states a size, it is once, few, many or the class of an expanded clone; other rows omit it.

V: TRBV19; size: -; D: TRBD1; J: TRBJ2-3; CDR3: CASSITGGPTDTQYF; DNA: TGTGCCAGTAGTATAACAGGGGGCCCCACAGATACGCAGTATTTT
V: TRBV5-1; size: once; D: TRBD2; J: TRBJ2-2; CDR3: CASSPIAGGPPGELFF; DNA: TGCGCCAGCAGCCCCATAGCGGGGGGGCCTCCCGGGGAGCTGTTTTTT
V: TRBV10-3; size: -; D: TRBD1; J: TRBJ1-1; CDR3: CAISDFTGGKGTEAFF; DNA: TGTGCCATCAGTGACTTTACAGGGGGCAAGGGGACTGAAGCTTTCTTT
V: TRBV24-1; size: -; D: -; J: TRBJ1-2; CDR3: CATRPSATNYGYTF; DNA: TGTGCCACCAGACCCTCCGCTACTAACTATGGCTACACCTTC
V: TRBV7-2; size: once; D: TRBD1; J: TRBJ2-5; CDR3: CASSAGTVLETQYF; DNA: TGTGCCAGCAGCGCCGGGACAGTTTTGGAGACCCAGTACTTC
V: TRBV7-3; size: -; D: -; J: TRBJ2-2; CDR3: CASSPHRVSNTGELFF; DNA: TGTGCCAGCAGCCCCCACAGGGTTTCGAACACCGGGGAGCTGTTTTTT
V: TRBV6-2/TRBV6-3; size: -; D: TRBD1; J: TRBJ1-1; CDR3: CASSFGTGATEAFF; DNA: TGTGCCAGCAGTTTCGGGACAGGGGCCACTGAAGCTTTCTTT
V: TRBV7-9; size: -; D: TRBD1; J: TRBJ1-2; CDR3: CASGTETNYGYTF; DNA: TGTGCCAGCGGGACAGAAACTAACTATGGCTACACCTTC
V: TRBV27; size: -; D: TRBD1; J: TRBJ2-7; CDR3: CASRPTGTGGYEQYF; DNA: TGTGCCAGCCGCCCCACGGGGACAGGGGGCTACGAGCAGTACTTC
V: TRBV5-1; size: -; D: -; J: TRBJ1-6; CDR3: CASSFNDNSPLHF; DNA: TGCGCCAGCAGCTTTAATGATAATTCACCCCTCCACTTT
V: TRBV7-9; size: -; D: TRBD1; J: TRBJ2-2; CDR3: CASSLDRVYRANTGELFF; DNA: TGTGCCAGCAGTCTGGACAGGGTGTATAGGGCGAACACCGGGGAGCTGTTTTTT
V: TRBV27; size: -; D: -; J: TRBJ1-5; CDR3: CASSPGQLYQPQHF; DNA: TGTGCCAGCAGCCCTGGACAGCTATATCAGCCCCAGCATTTT
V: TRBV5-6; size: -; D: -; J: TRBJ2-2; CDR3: CASSLAGHRTGELFF; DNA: TGTGCCAGCAGCTTGGCTGGACACCGTACCGGGGAGCTGTTTTTT
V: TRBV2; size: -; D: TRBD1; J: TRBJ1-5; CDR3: CASSADREGNQPQHF; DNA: TGTGCCAGCAGCGCGGACAGGGAAGGAAATCAGCCCCAGCATTTT
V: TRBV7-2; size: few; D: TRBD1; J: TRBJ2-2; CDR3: CASRPPVGTGTPGELFF; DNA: TGTGCCAGCAGGCCCCCCGTAGGGACAGGGACCCCCGGGGAGCTGTTTTTT
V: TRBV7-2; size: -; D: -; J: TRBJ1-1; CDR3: CASSLPLMVNTEAFF; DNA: TGTGCCAGCAGCTTACCCCTAATGGTGAACACTGAAGCTTTCTTT
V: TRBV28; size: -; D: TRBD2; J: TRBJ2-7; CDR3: CASSLQLAGMYEQYF; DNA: TGTGCCAGCAGTTTACAACTAGCGGGGATGTACGAGCAGTACTTC
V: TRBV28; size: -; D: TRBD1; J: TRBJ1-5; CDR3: CASSYGTGLSNQPQHF; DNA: TGTGCCAGCAGTTACGGGACAGGTCTTAGCAATCAGCCCCAGCATTTT
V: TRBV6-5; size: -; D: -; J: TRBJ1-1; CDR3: CASATRGSVNTEAFF; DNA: TGTGCCAGCGCTACGAGAGGGTCAGTGAACACTGAAGCTTTCTTT
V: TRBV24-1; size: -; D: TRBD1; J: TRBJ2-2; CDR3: CATSDPLPGQGMGGELFF; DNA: TGTGCCACCAGTGACCCTTTGCCGGGACAGGGTATGGGCGGGGAGCTGTTTTTT
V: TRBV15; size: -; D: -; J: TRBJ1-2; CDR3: CATSRGQVGYGYTF; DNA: TGTGCCACCAGCAGAGGGCAGGTTGGCTATGGCTACACCTTC
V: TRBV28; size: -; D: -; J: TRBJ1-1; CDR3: CASSWEANTEAFF; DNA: TGTGCCAGCAGTTGGGAGGCGAACACTGAAGCTTTCTTT
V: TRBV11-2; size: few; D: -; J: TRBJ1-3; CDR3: CASSLQGFLGNTIYF; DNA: TGTGCCAGCAGCCTACAGGGTTTTCTTGGAAACACCATATATTTT
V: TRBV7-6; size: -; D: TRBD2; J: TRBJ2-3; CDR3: CASSLLGWASGGRTDTQYF; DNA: TGTGCCAGCAGCCTCCTAGGGTGGGCTAGCGGGGGCCGCACAGATACGCAGTATTTT
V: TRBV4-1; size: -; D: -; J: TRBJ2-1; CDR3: CASSHPTTRSSYNEQFF; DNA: TGCGCCAGCAGCCACCCTACTACTCGAAGCTCCTACAATGAGCAGTTCTTC
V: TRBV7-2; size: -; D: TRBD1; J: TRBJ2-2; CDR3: CASSRYRGPTGELFF; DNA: TGTGCCAGCAGCAGATACAGGGGGCCGACCGGGGAGCTGTTTTTT
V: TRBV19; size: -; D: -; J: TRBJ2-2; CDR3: CASSNRGELFF; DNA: TGTGCCAGTAGTAACCGGGGGGAGCTGTTTTTT